The entry below gives a single T cell receptor beta chain sequence along with its context. The antigen is unknown. The data were obtained in a study of monozygotic twins with inflammatory bowel disease. Study conclusions and caveats: Relative clonotype sharing with others was diminished in IBD patients versus healthy twins, particularly with disease activity.

This CDR3 comprises 12 residues. CDR1 and CDR2 (germline): DFQATT, SNEGSKA (reference sequence). From the 5' RACE reads, TCRdb lists one entry per CDR3 protein and no DNA. The listing contains fewer than 550,000 distinct CDR3 sequences. Input material: blood. The chain couples TRBV20-1 to TRBJ1-3. This TCR came from a human donor with ulcerative colitis or Crohn's disease, or a healthy co-twin of an affected twin (not recorded which). The CDR3 here is CSAINSGNTIYF.